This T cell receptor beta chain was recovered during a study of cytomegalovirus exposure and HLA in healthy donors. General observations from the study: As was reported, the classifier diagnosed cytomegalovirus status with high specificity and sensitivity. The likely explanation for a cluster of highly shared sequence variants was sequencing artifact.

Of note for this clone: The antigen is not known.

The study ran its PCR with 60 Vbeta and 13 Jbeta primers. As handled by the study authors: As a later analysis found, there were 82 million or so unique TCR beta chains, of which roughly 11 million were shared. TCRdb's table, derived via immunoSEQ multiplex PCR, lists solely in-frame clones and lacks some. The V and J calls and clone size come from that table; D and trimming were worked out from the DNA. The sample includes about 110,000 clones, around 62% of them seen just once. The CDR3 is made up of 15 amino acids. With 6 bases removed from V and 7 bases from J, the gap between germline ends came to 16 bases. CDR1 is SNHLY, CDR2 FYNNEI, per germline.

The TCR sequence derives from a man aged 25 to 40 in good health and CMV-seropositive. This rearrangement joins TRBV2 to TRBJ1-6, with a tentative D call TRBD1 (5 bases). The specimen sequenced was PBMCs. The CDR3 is CASRALDGGNSPLHF. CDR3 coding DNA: TGTGCCAGCAGGGCCTTGGACGGGGGGAATTCACCCCTCCACTTT.